The 30 T cell receptor beta chains below come from one sample, sequenced in a study of cytomegalovirus exposure and HLA in healthy donors. The PCR contained 60 Vbeta and 13 Jbeta primers. Sequenced by immunoSEQ multiplex PCR; TCRdb stores in-frame clones only, minus some. The table has 45,000 to 65,000 clones, 55% to 80% seen once. Material: PBMCs. Receptor source: a woman between 50 and 59 years old in good health and CMV-seropositive.

V gene TRBV5-1 combines with J gene TRBJ1-1, with 9 bases lining up with TRBD1. There are 15 residues in the CDR3. CDR1 SGHRS and CDR2 YFSETQ come from the germline V gene. The ends lost 4 bases at V and 4 bases at J; junction bases unmatched: 8. As DNA, the CDR3 is TGCGCCAGCAGCGAGTTACAGGGGGCCAGCACTGAAGCTTTCTTT. It codes for CASSELQGASTEAFF.

The chain joins TRBV7-8 to TRBJ2-1; D is ambiguous. This CDR3 spans 14 amino acids. V lost 0 bases to trimming and J lost 2 bases, with 5 bases between them. The germline V gene encodes CDR1 SGHVS and CDR2 FQNEAQ. CDR3 region: CASSLAGAYNEQFF. DNA for the CDR3: TGTGCCAGCAGCTTAGCGGGCGCCTACAATGAGCAGTTCTTC.

The J gene is TRBJ1-2, the V gene TRBV9; possible D gene TRBD1, 6 bases. This CDR3 comprises 16 residues. Germline V gives CDR1 SGDLS, CDR2 YYNGEE. Trimming removed 4 bases at V and 6 bases at J, with 22 bases between. Here the CDR3 reads CASSHAKLGAGDGYTF. The CDR3 DNA is TGTGCCAGCAGCCACGCCAAGTTGGGGGCCGGGGATGGCTACACCTTC.

The gene calls are TRBV5-1 and TRBJ2-3; D unresolved. CDR1 is SGHRS, CDR2 YFSETQ, per germline. The CDR3 has 14 amino acids. V lost 0 bases to trimming and J lost 4 bases, with 9 bases between them. The CDR3 region has the DNA TGCGCCAGCAGCTTGGAAGCGCTGGCAGATACGCAGTATTTT. Amino acids: CASSLEALADTQYF.

The chain couples TRBV5-1 to TRBJ2-2; D is perhaps TRBD2 (5 bases). With 7 bases removed from V and 6 bases from J, the gap between germline ends came to 7 bases. This CDR3 region has 11 residues. Germline V gives CDR1 SGHRS, CDR2 YFSETQ. As DNA, the CDR3 is TGCGCCAGCCGAGGGTCCGGGGAGCTGTTTTTT. Translating gives CASRGSGELFF.

The chain joins TRBV14 to TRBJ2-5; no definite D call. Germline CDR1 and CDR2: SGHDN and FVKESK. The CDR3 has 17 residues. V lost 3 bases and J 5 bases, leaving 22 bases between the germline ends. The CDR3 sequence: CASSHKSSRHRSETQYF. For the CDR3, the DNA is TGTGCCAGCAGCCACAAGTCAAGTCGGCACAGATCCGAGACCCAGTACTTC.

In its sample, this clone was seen once. The chain employs TRBV5-4 and TRBJ2-7, with 11 bases matching TRBD2. The CDR3 extends over 15 amino acids. J lost 4 bases, V lost 4 bases, and 7 bases had no gene match. In germline, CDR1 is SGHNT, CDR2 YYREEE (reference sequence). CDR3 DNA: TGTGCCAGCAGCCTCCTAGCGGGGGGTCATTACGAGCAGTACTTC. This sequence encodes CASSLLAGGHYEQYF.

This clone was counted between two and nine times. This rearrangement joins TRBV5-1 to TRBJ2-1; no clear D gene. Germline lookup yields CDR1 SGHRS and CDR2 YFSETQ. V dropped 0 bases and J dropped 0 bases, with 10 bases sitting between them. This CDR3 has 16 residues. As DNA, the CDR3 is TGCGCCAGCAGCTTGGAGTTGCTAACCTCCTACAATGAGCAGTTCTTC. Its protein product is CASSLELLTSYNEQFF.

The V call is TRBV27, the J call TRBJ2-5; possible D gene TRBD2, 6 bases. V gave up 10 bases and J gave up 4 bases, with 19 bases separating them. The CDR3 has 14 amino acids. Germline V gene data show CDR1 as MNHEY and CDR2 as SMNVEV (reference sequence). The DNA of the CDR3 is TGTGCCACGCGAGCTGGCGGGAAGGGAGAGACCCAGTACTTC. This gives the protein CATRAGGKGETQYF.

V gene TRBV27 combines with J gene TRBJ2-7, with 8 bases fitting TRBD2. CDR1 and CDR2 (germline): MNHEY, SMNVEV (reference sequence). Trimming took 5 bases from V and 5 from J; bases not matched to a gene: 5. CDR3 length equals 13 residues. As DNA, the CDR3 is TGTGCCAGCAGTCCGGGACTAGGGGACGAGCAGTACTTC. The encoded protein is CASSPGLGDEQYF.

The chain links TRBV28 to TRBJ1-6; D uncertain. Germline CDR1 and CDR2: MDHEN and SYDVKM. V was cut by 8 bases and J by 0 bases, with 14 bases left in between. The CDR3 length is 16 residues. The CDR3 sequence: CASLPVQSSYNSPLHF. As DNA, the CDR3 is TGTGCCAGCCTACCGGTACAGAGCTCCTATAATTCACCCCTCCACTTT.

The chain joins TRBV7-2 to TRBJ2-5; D unresolved. The end of the DNA fits TRBJ2-7 better, so the J call may be wrong. CDR1 is SGHTA and CDR2 is FQGNSA in the germline V gene. CDR3 length equals 14 residues. CDR3 region: CASSLGLISYEQYF. For the CDR3, the DNA is TGTGCCAGCAGCTTAGGACTGATCTCCTACGAGCAGTACTTC.

The chain combines TRBV6-1 with TRBJ2-7; D is possibly TRBD2 (5 bases). This CDR3 comprises 14 residues. The V gene's germline CDR1 is MNHNS and CDR2 SASEGT. V lost 6 bases and J 6 bases, leaving 18 bases between the germline ends. CDR3 sequence: CASRGLLSGLEQYF. The CDR3 coding sequence is TGTGCCAGCAGAGGACTGCTCTCTGGTCTCGAGCAGTACTTC.

In this sample, this clone turned up a few times. This chain joins TRBV6-5 and TRBJ1-4, with 8 bases identical to TRBD1. CDR3 length: 13 residues. Losses at the gene ends were 6 bases for V and 7 bases for J; bases not matched to a gene: 4. Per germline, CDR1 MNHEY and CDR2 SVGAGI. CDR3 nucleotide sequence: TGTGCCAGCAGAGAGGGGACAGGTGAAAAACTGTTTTTT. This sequence encodes CASREGTGEKLFF.

The rearrangement joins TRBV10-3 to TRBJ2-3; 9 bases are shared with TRBD1. The trim removed 0 bases at V and 3 bases at J, leaving 4 bases unmatched. CDR3 length equals 16 residues. CDR1 and CDR2 (germline): ENHRY, SYGVKD. The DNA for the CDR3 is TGTGCCATCAGTGAGTCTCCGGGACAGGGAACAGATACGCAGTATTTT. This translates into CAISESPGQGTDTQYF.

On this clone: At one boundary the junction diverges from the germline segment, which might be a read error. The CDR3 region is CGSSRGREAFF. The CDR3 region has the DNA TGTGGCAGCAGTCGAGGCCGTGAAGCTTTCTTT. This chain links TRBV7-9 with TRBJ1-1; D gene unclear. Germline loops: CDR1 SEHNR, CDR2 FQNEAQ (reference sequence). The CDR3 is 11 residues long.

This clone was picked up one time. CDR3 loop: CASSPGQGAYNEQFF. The CDR3 DNA is TGCGCCAGCAGCCCTGGACAGGGGGCCTACAATGAGCAGTTCTTC. The chain uses TRBV4-3 and TRBJ2-1; 10 bases align to TRBD1. CDR3 length: 15 amino acids. The V gene end was trimmed by 4 bases and the J gene end by 2 bases; junction bases not matched to a gene: 2. The V gene's germline CDR1 is LGHNA and CDR2 YSLEER.

This chain joins TRBV4-3 and TRBJ2-3, with 8 bases matching TRBD1. Losses at the gene ends were 5 bases for V and 4 bases for J; bases not matched to a gene: 11. Germline values: CDR1 LGHNA, CDR2 YSLEER. The CDR3 loop spans 16 amino acids. The CDR3 reads CASSKTGGQGADTQYF. DNA for the CDR3: TGCGCCAGCAGCAAAACTGGCGGACAGGGAGCAGATACGCAGTATTTT.

J is TRBJ2-2 and V is TRBV18; possible D gene TRBD1, 6 bases. The germline V gene has CDR1 KGHSH and CDR2 LQKENI. The CDR3 consists of 13 residues. V lost 4 bases to trimming and J lost 6 bases, with 9 bases between them. This CDR3 is CASSQTGPGELFF. The CDR3, as DNA: TGTGCCAGCTCACAGACAGGCCCCGGGGAGCTGTTTTTT.

The CDR3 is CASSLPDTGQGAYEQFF. DNA for the CDR3: TGTGCCAGCAGCTTACCCGATACTGGACAGGGGGCTTATGAGCAGTTCTTC. This chain uses TRBV7-9 with TRBJ2-1; 11 nucleotides agree with TRBD1. The germline V gene encodes CDR1 SEHNR and CDR2 FQNEAQ (reference sequence). V lost 2 bases and J lost 8; bases outside the gene matches: 11. This CDR3 comprises 17 residues. The full variable domain, its missing parts supplied by reference TRBV7-9 and TRBJ2-1, is DTGVSQNPRHKITKRGQNVTFRCDPISEHNRLYWYRQTLGQGPEFLTYFQNEAQLEKSRLLSDRFSAERPKGSFSTLEIQRTEQGDSAMYLCASSLPDTGQGAYEQFFGPGTRLTVL.

The rearrangement uses TRBV6-6 and TRBJ1-1; TRBD1 might be the D (6 bases). V lost 2 bases and J 4 bases, leaving 14 bases between the germline ends. This CDR3 is built from 15 residues. Per the germline V gene, CDR1 is MNHNY and CDR2 is SVGAGI (reference sequence). The CDR3 DNA reads TGTGCCAGCAGTTACGTCCCAGGGGCGGGCACTGAAGCTTTCTTT. This sequence encodes CASSYVPGAGTEAFF.

This clone occurred a few times. The chain has TRBV6-1 and TRBJ2-7; D is unresolved. V was trimmed by 10 bases and J by 1 base, leaving 14 bases between them. The CDR3 runs to 13 residues. Germline CDR1 is MNHNS and CDR2 is SASEGT. The CDR3 nucleotides read TGTGCCACCTTCCCGAGCGTTTCCTACGAGCAGTACTTC. This gives the protein CATFPSVSYEQYF.

This chain links TRBV7-9 with TRBJ1-2; TRBD1 matches 9 bases. CDR3 length equals 15 residues. The germline gives CDR1 SEHNR, CDR2 FQNEAQ (reference sequence). Unmatched junction bases numbered 5, after V lost 6 bases and J lost 0 bases. The CDR3 sequence is CASRPTGGSNYGYTF. The CDR3 DNA reads TGTGCCAGCAGACCCACAGGGGGCTCTAACTATGGCTACACCTTC.

The J gene is TRBJ1-2, the V gene TRBV7-2; TRBD1 matches 8 bases. The CDR3 spans 16 residues. Germline CDR1 and CDR2: SGHTA and FQGNSA. With V trimmed by 1 base and J by 5 bases, 9 bases remained unmatched. The CDR3 protein is CASSLGTAGGSYGYTF. Here the CDR3 DNA reads TGTGCCAGCAGCTTAGGCACGGCAGGGGGCAGTTATGGCTACACCTTC.

The rearrangement joins TRBV5-1 to TRBJ1-1; 7 bases agree with TRBD1. Trimming cost V 3 bases and J 3 bases; bases outside gene matches: 2. This CDR3 region has 13 residues. Per germline, CDR1 SGHRS and CDR2 YFSETQ. The CDR3 protein is CASSSRGDTEAFF. For the CDR3, the DNA is TGCGCCAGCAGCTCCAGGGGGGACACTGAAGCTTTCTTT. The complete variable domain, with remaining parts taken from reference TRBV5-1 and TRBJ1-1, reads KAGVTQTPRYLIKTRGQQVTLSCSPISGHRSVSWYQQTPGQGLQFLFEYFSETQRNKGNFPGRFSGRQFSNSRSEMNVSTLELGDSALYLCASSSRGDTEAFFGQGTRLTVV.

The rearrangement joins TRBV14 to TRBJ2-1, with 8 bases fitting TRBD2. V lost 4 bases, J lost 4 bases, and 6 bases stayed unmatched. Looked up from germline, CDR1 is SGHDN and CDR2 is FVKESK. This CDR3 comprises 15 residues. The CDR3 loop is CASSPREGPYNEQFF. Here the CDR3 DNA reads TGTGCCAGCAGCCCTCGGGAGGGCCCGTACAATGAGCAGTTCTTC.

This clone was seen a few times. The chain employs TRBV28 and TRBJ2-3; no definite D call. Trimming pared 3 bases from V and 6 bases from J, leaving 10 bases between. The CDR3 has 13 residues. CDR1 and CDR2 (germline): MDHEN, SYDVKM. CDR3 residues: CASSLMARDTQYF. The CDR3 nucleotides are TGTGCCAGCAGTTTGATGGCGAGGGATACGCAGTATTTT.

The CDR3 sequence: CASSLNPTAQPQHF. The CDR3 DNA reads TGTGCCAGCAGCTTAAACCCGACAGCTCAGCCCCAGCATTTT. The chain employs TRBV7-2 and TRBJ1-5, with TRBD1 as a possible D gene (5 bases). Germline CDR1 SGHTA, CDR2 FQGNSA. This CDR3 region has 14 residues. The V end lost 2 bases, the J end lost 6 bases, and 11 bases lay between the germline ends.

The chain couples TRBV29-1 to TRBJ1-2, with D perhaps TRBD1 (5 bases). V was clipped by 2 bases and J by 7 bases, with 11 bases between them. Germline values: CDR1 SQVTM, CDR2 ANQGSEA. This CDR3 is 12 amino acids long. The CDR3 DNA reads TGCAGCGTTGAAAGGGGTTGGGGTGGCTACACCTTC. Its protein is CSVERGWGGYTF.

CDR3 in amino acids: CASSSGTSLYTQYF. The CDR3 DNA is TGCGCCAGCAGCTCCGGGACTAGCTTATATACGCAGTATTTT. This chain connects TRBV5-1 to TRBJ2-3; 9 bases fit TRBD2. The CDR3 totals 14 residues. The germline V gene has CDR1 SGHRS and CDR2 YFSETQ. The J segment lost 7 bases and the V segment lost 3 bases, leaving 6 bases of the junction unmatched.